This TCR beta chain was recorded in a study of blood T cell repertoires in COVID-19. For the study at large: COVID-19 samples, acute and convalescent, were from the United States, Italy and Spain.

Sequenced by immunoSEQ multiplex PCR; TCRdb stores in-frame clones only, minus some. The profile shows over 130,000 clones, approximately 78% of them singletons. With V trimmed by 4 bases and J by 4 bases, 6 bases remained unmatched. The germline gives CDR1 SGHRS, CDR2 YFSETQ. This CDR3 is built from 16 residues. Material for sequencing was peripheral blood. The chain has TRBV5-1 and TRBJ2-2; 11 bases match TRBD2. The sequence was collected from a woman older than 75 with acute or convalescent COVID-19. The CDR3 nucleotides are TGCGCCAGCAGCCCAATAGCGGGAGGGTCCACCGGGGAGCTGTTTTTT. This translates into CASSPIAGGSTGELFF.